The text below deals with one T cell receptor beta chain. This entry belongs to a study of shared clonotypes between healthy human individuals. This CDR3 is built from 16 residues. Trimming stripped 1 base from V and 4 bases from J, with 13 bases between. The V gene's germline CDR1 is SGHTA and CDR2 FQGNSA. For each subset, genomic DNA was distributed in equal portions over several immunoSEQ plates. Measured with immunoSEQ multiplex PCR; TCRdb has only the in-frame clones, and not every one. The sample includes 400,000 to 500,000 clones, less than 80% of them seen just once. The J gene is TRBJ2-2, the V gene TRBV7-2, with a possible D match to TRBD1 (6 bases). The sequenced sample consisted of PBMCs. The sequence came from a woman aged 40 to 50 in good health. Some clones in this sample may be carry-over from other donors' samples. The CDR3 region is CASSLVGAQGTGELFF. In DNA, the CDR3 is TGTGCCAGCAGCTTAGTCGGGGCACAGGGCACCGGGGAGCTGTTTTTT.